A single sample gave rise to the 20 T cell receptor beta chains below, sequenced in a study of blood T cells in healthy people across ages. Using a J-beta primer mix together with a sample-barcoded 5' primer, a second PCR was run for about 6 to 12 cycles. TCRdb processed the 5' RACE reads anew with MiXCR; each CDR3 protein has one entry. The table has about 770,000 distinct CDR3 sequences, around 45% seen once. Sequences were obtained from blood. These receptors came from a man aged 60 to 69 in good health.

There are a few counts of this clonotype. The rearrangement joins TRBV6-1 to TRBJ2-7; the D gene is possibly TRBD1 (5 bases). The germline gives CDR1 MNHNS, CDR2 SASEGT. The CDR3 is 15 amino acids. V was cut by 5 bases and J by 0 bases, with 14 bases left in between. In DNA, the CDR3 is TGTGCCAGCAGTTTGGTACAGGCCGCCTCCTACGAGCAGTACTTC. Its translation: CASSLVQAASYEQYF.

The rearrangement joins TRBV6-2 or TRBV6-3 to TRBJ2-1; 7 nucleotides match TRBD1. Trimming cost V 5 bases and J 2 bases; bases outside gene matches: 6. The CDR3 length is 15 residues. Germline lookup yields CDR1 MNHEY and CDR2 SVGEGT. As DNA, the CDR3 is TGTGCCAGCAGTCAGACAGGGTCTCCCTACAATGAGCAGTTCTTC. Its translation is CASSQTGSPYNEQFF.

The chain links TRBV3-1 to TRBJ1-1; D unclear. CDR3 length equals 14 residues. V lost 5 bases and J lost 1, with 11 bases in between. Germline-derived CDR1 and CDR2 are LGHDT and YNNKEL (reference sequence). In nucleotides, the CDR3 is TGTGCCAGCAGCAAAGGGATCAAGAACACTGAAGCTTTCTTT. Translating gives CASSKGIKNTEAFF.

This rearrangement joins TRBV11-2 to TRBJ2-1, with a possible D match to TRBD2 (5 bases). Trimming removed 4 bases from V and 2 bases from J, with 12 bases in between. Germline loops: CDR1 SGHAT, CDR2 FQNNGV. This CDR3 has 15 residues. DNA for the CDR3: TGTGCCAGCAGCTCCCCGGGGATAGCCTACAATGAGCAGTTCTTC. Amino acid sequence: CASSSPGIAYNEQFF.

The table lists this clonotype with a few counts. CDR3 loop: CASSLSGTGSTDTQYF. CDR3 DNA sequence: TGCGCCAGCAGCCTTTCCGGGACTGGCAGCACAGATACGCAGTATTTT. The chain recombines TRBV4-1 with TRBJ2-3; D possibly corresponds to TRBD2 (6 bases). The CDR3 is made up of 16 amino acids. V was shortened by 4 bases and J by 0 bases, with 14 bases between the two germline ends. From germline, CDR1 is MGHRA and CDR2 YSYEKL.

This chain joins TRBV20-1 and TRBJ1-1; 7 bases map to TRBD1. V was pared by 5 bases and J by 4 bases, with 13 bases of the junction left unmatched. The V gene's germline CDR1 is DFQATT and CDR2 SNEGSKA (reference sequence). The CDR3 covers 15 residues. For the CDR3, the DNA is TGCAGTGCTGTAGTAACCGGGACAGTAAGCACTGAAGCTTTCTTT. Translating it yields CSAVVTGTVSTEAFF.

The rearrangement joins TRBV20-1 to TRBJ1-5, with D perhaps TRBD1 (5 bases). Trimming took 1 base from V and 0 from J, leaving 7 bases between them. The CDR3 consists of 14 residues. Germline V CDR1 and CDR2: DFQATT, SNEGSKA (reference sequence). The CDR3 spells CSARGDHSNQPQHF. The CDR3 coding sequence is TGCAGTGCTAGAGGGGACCATAGCAATCAGCCCCAGCATTTT.

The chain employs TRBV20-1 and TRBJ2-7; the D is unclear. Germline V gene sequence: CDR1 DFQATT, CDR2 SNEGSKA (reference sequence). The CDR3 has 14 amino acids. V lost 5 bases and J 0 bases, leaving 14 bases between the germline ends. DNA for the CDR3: TGCAGTGCTCACGTCACAGCTACCTCCTACGAGCAGTACTTC. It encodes CSAHVTATSYEQYF.

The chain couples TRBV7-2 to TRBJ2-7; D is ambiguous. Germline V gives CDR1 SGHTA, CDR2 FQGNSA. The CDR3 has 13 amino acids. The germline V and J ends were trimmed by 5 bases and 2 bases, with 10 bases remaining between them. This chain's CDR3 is CASSAQATYEQYF. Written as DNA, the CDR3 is TGTGCCAGCAGCGCCCAGGCTACCTACGAGCAGTACTTC.

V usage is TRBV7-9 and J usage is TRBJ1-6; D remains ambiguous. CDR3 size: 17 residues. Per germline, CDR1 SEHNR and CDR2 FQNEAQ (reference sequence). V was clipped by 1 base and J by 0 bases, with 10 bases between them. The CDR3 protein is CASSLGPESSYNSPLHF. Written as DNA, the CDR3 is TGTGCCAGCAGCTTAGGACCAGAAAGCTCCTATAATTCACCCCTCCACTTT.

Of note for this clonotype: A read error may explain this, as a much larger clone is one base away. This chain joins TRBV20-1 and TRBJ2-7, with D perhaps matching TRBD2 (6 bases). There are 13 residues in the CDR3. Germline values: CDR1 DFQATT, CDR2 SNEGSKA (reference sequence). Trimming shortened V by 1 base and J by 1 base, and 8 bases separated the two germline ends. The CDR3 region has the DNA TGCAGTGCTAGAGCGGAGGGTTCCTACGAGCAGTACTTC. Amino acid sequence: CSARAEGSYEQYF.

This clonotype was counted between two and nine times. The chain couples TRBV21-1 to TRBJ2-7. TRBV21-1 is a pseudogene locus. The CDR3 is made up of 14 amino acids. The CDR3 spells CASSMSGRTDEQYF. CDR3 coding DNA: TGTGCCAGCAGCATGTCGGGGAGAACCGACGAGCAGTACTTC.

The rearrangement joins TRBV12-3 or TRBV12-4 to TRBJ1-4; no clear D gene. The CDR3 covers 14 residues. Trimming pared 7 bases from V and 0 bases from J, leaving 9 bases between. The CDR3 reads CASKQTTTNEKLFF. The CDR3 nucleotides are TGTGCCAGCAAACAGACTACAACTAATGAAAAACTGTTTTTT.

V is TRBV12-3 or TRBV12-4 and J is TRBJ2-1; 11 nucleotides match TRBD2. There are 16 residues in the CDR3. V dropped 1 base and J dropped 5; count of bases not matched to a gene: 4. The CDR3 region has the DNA TGTGCCAGCAGTTTAGGGGTAGCGGGGGGGCACAATGAGCAGTTCTTC. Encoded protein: CASSLGVAGGHNEQFF.

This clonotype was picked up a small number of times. Here the CDR3 reads CARRTSGGPQETQYF. As DNA, the CDR3 is TGTGCCCGCCGGACTAGCGGGGGGCCCCAAGAGACCCAGTACTTC. The rearrangement links TRBV21-1 to TRBJ2-5; the DNA was not used to check the table's D call, TRBD2. TRBV21-1 is designated a pseudogene. CDR3 length: 15 residues.

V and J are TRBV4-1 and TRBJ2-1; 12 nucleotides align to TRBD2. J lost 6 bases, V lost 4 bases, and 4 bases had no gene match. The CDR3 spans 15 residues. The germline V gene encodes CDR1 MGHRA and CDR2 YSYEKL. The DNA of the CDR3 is TGCGCCAGCAGCCCACTAGCGGGGGGTAGCAATGAGCAGTTCTTC. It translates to CASSPLAGGSNEQFF.

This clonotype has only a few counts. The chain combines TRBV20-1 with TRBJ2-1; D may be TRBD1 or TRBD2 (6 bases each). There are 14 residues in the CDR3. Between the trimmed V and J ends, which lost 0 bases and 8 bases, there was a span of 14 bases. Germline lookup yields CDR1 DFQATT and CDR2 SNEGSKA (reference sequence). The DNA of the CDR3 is TGCAGTGCTAGAGATCTCTCGGGGGCGGATGAGCAGTTCTTC. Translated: CSARDLSGADEQFF.

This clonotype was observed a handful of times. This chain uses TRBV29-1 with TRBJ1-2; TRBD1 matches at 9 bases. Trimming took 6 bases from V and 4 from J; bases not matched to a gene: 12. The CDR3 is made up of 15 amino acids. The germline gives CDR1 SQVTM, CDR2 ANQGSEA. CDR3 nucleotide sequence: TGCAGCGTCCAAAAGACCGGGACAGGGCTCTATGGCTACACCTTC. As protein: CSVQKTGTGLYGYTF.

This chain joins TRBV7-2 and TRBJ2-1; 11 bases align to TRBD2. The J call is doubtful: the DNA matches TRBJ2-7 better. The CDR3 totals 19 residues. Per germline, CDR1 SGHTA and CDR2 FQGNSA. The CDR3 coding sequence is TGTGCCAGCAGCTTAGTTCAACTAGCGGGGGCCACGTCCTACAATGAGCAGTACTTC. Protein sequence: CASSLVQLAGATSYNEQYF.

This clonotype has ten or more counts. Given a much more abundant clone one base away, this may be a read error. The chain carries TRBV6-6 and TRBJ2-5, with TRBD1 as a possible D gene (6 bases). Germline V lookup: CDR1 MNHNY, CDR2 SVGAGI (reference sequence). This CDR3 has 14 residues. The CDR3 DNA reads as TGTGCCAGCAGTGACTCCGGACAGCAAGAGACCCAGTACTTC. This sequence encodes CASSDSGQQETQYF.